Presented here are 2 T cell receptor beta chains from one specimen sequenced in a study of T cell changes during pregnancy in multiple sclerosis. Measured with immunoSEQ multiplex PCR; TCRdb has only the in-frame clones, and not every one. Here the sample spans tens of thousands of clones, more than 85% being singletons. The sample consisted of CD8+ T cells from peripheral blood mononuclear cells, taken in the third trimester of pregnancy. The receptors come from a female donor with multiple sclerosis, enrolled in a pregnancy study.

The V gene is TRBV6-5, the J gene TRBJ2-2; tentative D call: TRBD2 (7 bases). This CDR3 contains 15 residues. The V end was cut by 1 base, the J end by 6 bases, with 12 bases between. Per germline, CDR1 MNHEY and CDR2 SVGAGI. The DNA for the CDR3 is TGTGCCAGCAGTTACTATCGGGGGGCGTCCGGGGAGCTGTTTTTT. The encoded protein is CASSYYRGASGELFF.

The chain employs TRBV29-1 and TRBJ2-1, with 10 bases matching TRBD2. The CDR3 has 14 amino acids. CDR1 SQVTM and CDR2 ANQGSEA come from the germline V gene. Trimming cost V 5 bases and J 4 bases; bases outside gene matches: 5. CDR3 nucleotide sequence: TGCAGCGTTCTAGCGGGAGAGAGATACAATGAGCAGTTCTTC. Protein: CSVLAGERYNEQFF.